The source of this T cell receptor beta chain is a study of blood T cell repertoires in COVID-19. Assay used: immunoSEQ multiplex PCR; TCRdb lists only in-frame clones, some missing. The profile covers hundreds of thousands of clones, with 65% to 90% appearing a single time and 9.1% taken by the ten largest. Trimming stripped 4 bases from V and 3 bases from J, with 7 bases between. This CDR3 contains 12 residues. Germline V gene lookup returns CDR1 KGHSH and CDR2 LQKENI. This TCR came from a woman aged 45-59 years with acute COVID-19. The chain combines TRBV18 with TRBJ2-7; possibly TRBD1 for D (5 bases). The sample consisted of PBMCs or T cells enriched from blood (not recorded which). The CDR3 protein is CASSLDSYEQYF. The CDR3 coding sequence is TGTGCCAGCTCACTCGACAGCTACGAGCAGTACTTC.